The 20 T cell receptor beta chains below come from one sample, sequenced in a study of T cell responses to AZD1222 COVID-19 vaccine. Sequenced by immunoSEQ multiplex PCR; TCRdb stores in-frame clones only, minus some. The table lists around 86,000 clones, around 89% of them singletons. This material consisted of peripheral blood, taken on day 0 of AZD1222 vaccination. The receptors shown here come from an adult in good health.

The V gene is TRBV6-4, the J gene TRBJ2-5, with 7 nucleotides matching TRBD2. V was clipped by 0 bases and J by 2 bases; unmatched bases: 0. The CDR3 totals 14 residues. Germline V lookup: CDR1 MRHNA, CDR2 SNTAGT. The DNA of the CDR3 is TGTGCCAGCAGTGACTCGGGGGGGCAAGAGACCCAGTACTTC. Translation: CASSDSGGQETQYF.

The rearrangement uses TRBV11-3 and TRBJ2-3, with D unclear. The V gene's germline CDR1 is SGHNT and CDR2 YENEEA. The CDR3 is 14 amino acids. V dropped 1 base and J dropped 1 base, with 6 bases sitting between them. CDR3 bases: TGTGCCAGCAGCTTAGGGTACGGCACAGATACGCAGTATTTT. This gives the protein CASSLGYGTDTQYF.

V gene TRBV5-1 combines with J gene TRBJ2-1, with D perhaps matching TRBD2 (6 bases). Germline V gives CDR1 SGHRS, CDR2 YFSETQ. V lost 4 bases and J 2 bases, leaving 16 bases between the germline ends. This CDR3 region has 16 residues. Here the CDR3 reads CASSLPSGSTYNEQFF. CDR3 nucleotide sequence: TGCGCCAGCAGCCTGCCAAGCGGGTCTACCTACAATGAGCAGTTCTTC.

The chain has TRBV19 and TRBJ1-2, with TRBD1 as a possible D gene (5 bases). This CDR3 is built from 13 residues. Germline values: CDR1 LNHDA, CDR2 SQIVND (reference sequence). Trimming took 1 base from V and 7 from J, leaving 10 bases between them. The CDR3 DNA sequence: TGTGCCAGTAGTATAGCCCGACAGAGTGGCTACACCTTC. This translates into CASSIARQSGYTF.

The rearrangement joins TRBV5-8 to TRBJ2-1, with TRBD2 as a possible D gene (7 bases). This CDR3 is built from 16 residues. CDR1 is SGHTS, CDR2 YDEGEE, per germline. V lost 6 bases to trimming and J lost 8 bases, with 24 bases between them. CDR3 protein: CASTPRLGGGADEQFF. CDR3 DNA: TGTGCCAGCACCCCAAGGTTAGGGGGGGGCGCCGATGAGCAGTTCTTC.

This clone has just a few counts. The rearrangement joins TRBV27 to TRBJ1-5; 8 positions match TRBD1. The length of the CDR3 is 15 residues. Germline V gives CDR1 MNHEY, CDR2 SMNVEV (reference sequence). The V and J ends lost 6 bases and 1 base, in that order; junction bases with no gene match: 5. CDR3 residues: CASSQGAGSNQPQHF. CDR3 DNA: TGTGCCAGCAGCCAGGGGGCTGGGAGCAATCAGCCCCAGCATTTT.

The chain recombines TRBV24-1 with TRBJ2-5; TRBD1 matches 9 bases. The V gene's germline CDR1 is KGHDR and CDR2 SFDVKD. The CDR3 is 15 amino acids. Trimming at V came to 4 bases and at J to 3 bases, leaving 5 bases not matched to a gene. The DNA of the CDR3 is TGTGCCACCAGTGACTCCAGGACAGGGGAAGAGACCCAGTACTTC. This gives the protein CATSDSRTGEETQYF.

The CDR3: CASSPEIASGNEQFF. CDR3 sequence (DNA): TGTGCCAGCTCACCAGAGATAGCATCGGGCAATGAGCAGTTCTTC. The rearrangement links TRBV18 to TRBJ2-1; D not certain. Trimming took off 2 bases at V and 6 bases at J, with 14 bases between the two ends. The CDR3 totals 15 residues. Germline-derived CDR1 and CDR2 are KGHSH and LQKENI.

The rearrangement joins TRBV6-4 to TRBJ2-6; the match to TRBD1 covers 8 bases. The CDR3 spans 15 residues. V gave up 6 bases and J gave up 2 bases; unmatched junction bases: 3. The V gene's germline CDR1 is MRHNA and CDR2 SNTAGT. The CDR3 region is CASRAGGTGANVLTF. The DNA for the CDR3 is TGTGCCAGCAGGGCAGGGGGCACTGGGGCCAACGTCCTGACTTTC.

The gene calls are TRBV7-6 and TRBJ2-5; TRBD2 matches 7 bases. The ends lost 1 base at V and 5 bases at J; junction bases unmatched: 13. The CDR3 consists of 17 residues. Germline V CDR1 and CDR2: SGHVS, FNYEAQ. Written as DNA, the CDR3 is TGTGCCAGCAGCTTAGGAGGAGCGGGACTCTTCGGGGAGACCCAGTACTTC. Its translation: CASSLGGAGLFGETQYF.

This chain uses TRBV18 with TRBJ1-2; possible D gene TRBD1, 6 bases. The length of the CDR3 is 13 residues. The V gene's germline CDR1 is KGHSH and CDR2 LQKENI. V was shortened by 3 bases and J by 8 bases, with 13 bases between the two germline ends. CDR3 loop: CASSPSAGAGYTF. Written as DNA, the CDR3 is TGTGCCAGCTCACCGTCGGCAGGGGCGGGCTACACCTTC. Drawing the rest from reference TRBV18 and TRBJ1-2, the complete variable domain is NAGVMQNPRHLVRRRGQEARLRCSPMKGHSHVYWYRQLPEEGLKFMVYLQKENIIDESGMPKERFSAEFPKEGPSILRIQQVVRGDSAAYFCASSPSAGAGYTFGSGTRLTVV.

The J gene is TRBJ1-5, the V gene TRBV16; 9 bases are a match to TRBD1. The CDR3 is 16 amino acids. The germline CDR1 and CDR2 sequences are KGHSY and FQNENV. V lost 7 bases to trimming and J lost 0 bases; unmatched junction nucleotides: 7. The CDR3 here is CASNGTGTLSNQPQHF. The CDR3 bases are TGTGCCAGCAACGGGACAGGGACCCTTAGCAATCAGCCCCAGCATTTT.

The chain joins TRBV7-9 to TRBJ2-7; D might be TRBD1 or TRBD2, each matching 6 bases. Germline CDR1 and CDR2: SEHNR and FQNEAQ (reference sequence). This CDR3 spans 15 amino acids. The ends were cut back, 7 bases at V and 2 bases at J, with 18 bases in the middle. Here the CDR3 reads CASTLGGGGTYEQYF. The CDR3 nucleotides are TGTGCCAGCACCCTAGGGGGAGGCGGTACCTACGAGCAGTACTTC.

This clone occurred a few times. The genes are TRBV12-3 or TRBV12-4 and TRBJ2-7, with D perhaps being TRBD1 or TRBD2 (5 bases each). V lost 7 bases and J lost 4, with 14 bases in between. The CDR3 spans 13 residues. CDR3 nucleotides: TGTGCCAGCAATCGGGACGGACCTTACGAGCAGTACTTC. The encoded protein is CASNRDGPYEQYF.

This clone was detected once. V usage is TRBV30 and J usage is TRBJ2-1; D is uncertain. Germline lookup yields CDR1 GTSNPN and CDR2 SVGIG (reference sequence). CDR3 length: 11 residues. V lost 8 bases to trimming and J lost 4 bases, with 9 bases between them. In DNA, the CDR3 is TGTGCCGGCATGGGGTACAATGAGCAGTTCTTC. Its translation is CAGMGYNEQFF.

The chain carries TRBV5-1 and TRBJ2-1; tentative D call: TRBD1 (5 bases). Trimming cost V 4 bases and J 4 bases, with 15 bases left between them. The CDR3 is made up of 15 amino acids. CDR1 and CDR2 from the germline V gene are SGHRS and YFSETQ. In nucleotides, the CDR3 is TGCGCCAGCAGCCCCGACAGAAATACTTACAATGAGCAGTTCTTC. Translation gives CASSPDRNTYNEQFF. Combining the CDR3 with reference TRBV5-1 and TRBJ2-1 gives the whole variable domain KAGVTQTPRYLIKTRGQQVTLSCSPISGHRSVSWYQQTPGQGLQFLFEYFSETQRNKGNFPGRFSGRQFSNSRSEMNVSTLELGDSALYLCASSPDRNTYNEQFFGPGTRLTVL.

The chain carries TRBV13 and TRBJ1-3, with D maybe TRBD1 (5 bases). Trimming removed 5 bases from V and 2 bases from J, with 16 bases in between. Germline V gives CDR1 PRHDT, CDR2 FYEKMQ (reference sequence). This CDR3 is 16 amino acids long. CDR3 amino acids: CASSTQGREAGNTIYF. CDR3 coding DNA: TGTGCCAGCAGCACCCAGGGTCGAGAGGCTGGAAACACCATATATTTT.

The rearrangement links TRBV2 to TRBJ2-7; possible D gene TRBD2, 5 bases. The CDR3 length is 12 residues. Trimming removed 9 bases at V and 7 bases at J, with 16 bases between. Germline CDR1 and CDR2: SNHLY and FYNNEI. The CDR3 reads CASEGPGGEQYF. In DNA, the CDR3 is TGTGCCAGTGAGGGCCCGGGCGGGGAGCAGTACTTC. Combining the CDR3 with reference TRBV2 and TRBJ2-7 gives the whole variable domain EPEVTQTPSHQVTQMGQEVILRCVPISNHLYFYWYRQILGQKVEFLVSFYNNEISEKSEIFDDQFSVERPDGSNFTLKIRSTKLEDSAMYFCASEGPGGEQYFGPGTRLTVT.

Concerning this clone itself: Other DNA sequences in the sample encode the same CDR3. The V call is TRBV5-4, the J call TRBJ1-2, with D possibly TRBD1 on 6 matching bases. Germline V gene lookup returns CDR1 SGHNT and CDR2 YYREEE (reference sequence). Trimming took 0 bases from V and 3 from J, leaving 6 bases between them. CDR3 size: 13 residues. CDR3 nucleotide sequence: TGTGCCAGCAGCTTGGGACAGGACTATGGCTACACCTTC. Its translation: CASSLGQDYGYTF.

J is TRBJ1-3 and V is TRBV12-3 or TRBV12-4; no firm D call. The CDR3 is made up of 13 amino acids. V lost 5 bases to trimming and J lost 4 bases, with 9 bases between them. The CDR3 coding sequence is TGTGCCAGCAGTCCAGAGCAAGGAAACACCATATATTTT. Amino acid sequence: CASSPEQGNTIYF.